Listed below are T cell receptor beta chains from one sample, sequenced in a study of cytomegalovirus exposure and HLA in healthy donors. Repertoires were generated with immunoSEQ multiplex PCR, while TCRdb's copy carries only in-frame clones and drops some. The table has about 140,000 clones, approximately 86% seen once. The specimen sequenced was PBMCs. All receptors derive from a woman aged 40 to 50 in good health and CMV-seronegative. Both conserved end residues are part of each CDR3. A D gene is named only where the DNA matches it firmly. Clone size is shown for a subset of rows, as once, few, many or a class of expanded clone.

V	size	D	J	CDR3	DNA
TRBV6-1	-	TRBD2	TRBJ2-1	CASSEEPSGRAYNEQFF	TGTGCCAGCAGTGAAGAACCTAGCGGGCGTGCCTACAATGAGCAGTTCTTC
TRBV6-6	once	TRBD2	TRBJ2-1	CASTRASGPNEQFF	TGTGCCAGCACTCGGGCTAGCGGACCTAATGAGCAGTTCTTC
TRBV9	-	TRBD2	TRBJ2-1	CASSPGGATYNEQFF	TGTGCCAGCAGCCCCGGGGGGGCCACCTACAATGAGCAGTTCTTC
TRBV5-1	-	TRBD1	TRBJ2-7	CASTPGQGANYEQYF	TGCGCCAGCACCCCGGGACAGGGGGCAAACTACGAGCAGTACTTC
TRBV2	-	TRBD1	TRBJ1-5	CASSGDSRNQPQHF	TGTGCCAGCAGTGGGGACAGCCGAAATCAGCCCCAGCATTTT
TRBV7-8	-	-	TRBJ1-2	CASSLAWTAANYGYTF	TGTGCCAGCAGCTTAGCGTGGACAGCTGCTAACTATGGCTACACCTTC
TRBV19	-	TRBD2	TRBJ2-2	CASSIDLAGGPGTGELFF	TGTGCCAGTAGTATAGATCTAGCGGGAGGGCCTGGCACCGGGGAGCTGTTTTTT
TRBV20-1	-	-	TRBJ2-1	CSARTYNEQFF	TGCAGTGCTCGGACATACAATGAGCAGTTCTTC
TRBV5-4	once	TRBD2	TRBJ2-5	CASSLASGGETQYF	TGTGCCAGCAGCTTGGCTAGCGGAGGAGAGACCCAGTACTTC
TRBV5-1	-	-	TRBJ1-1	CASSLGVMNTEAFF	TGCGCCAGCAGCTTGGGCGTTATGAACACTGAAGCTTTCTTT
TRBV29-1	few	TRBD1	TRBJ1-1	CSATTGGWNTEAFF	TGCAGCGCTACTACAGGGGGCTGGAACACTGAAGCTTTCTTT